The clone carrying this TCR beta chain appeared a few times. These data come from a study of blood T cell repertoires in COVID-19. Across the whole study: Samples of COVID-19 (acute and convalescent) were obtained from the United States, Italy and Spain.

Here immunoSEQ multiplex PCR was the method, and the copy in TCRdb shows in-frame clones only, minus some. The table includes 59,000 or so clones, 79% detected once. CDR3 size: 15 residues. Per the germline V gene, CDR1 is ENHRY and CDR2 is SYGVKD. The V segment lost 4 bases and the J segment 5 bases; nucleotides outside the gene matches: 7. This chain links TRBV10-3 with TRBJ2-1; 8 nucleotides match TRBD2. The sample was peripheral blood. This clonotype was sampled from a man in his sixties with acute or convalescent COVID-19. CDR3 nucleotide sequence: TGTGCCATCAGTGCGGCTAGCGGGCGACACAATGAGCAGTTCTTC. This codes for CAISAASGRHNEQFF.